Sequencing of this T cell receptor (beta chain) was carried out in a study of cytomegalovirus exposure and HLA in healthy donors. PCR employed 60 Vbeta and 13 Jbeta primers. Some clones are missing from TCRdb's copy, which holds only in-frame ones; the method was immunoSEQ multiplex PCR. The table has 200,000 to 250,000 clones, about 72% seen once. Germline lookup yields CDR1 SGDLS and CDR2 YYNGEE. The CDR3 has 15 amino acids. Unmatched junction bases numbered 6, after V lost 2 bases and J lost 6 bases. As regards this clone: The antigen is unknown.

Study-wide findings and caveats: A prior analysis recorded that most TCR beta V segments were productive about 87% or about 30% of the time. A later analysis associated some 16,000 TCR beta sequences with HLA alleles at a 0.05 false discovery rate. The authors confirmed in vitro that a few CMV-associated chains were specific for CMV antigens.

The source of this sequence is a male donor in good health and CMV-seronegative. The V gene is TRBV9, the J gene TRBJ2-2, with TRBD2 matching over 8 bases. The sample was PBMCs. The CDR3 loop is CASSVSLAGAGELFF. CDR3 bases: TGTGCCAGCAGCGTCAGCCTAGCGGGCGCCGGGGAGCTGTTTTTT.